This T cell receptor beta chain is from a study of blood T cell repertoires in COVID-19. The germline CDR1 and CDR2 sequences are SGHDT and YYEEEE. V was cut by 2 bases and J by 0 bases, with 6 bases left in between. The CDR3 extends over 14 amino acids. Recruits, aged roughly 18 to 95 years, lived in 20 to 30 US areas. Authors' data handling: For nucleated cells, counts were estimated from reference gene primer amplification. The protocol was immunoSEQ multiplex PCR, while the TCRdb copy is restricted to in-frame clones and leaves out a portion. The V and J calls and clone size come from that table; D and trimming were worked out from the DNA. The data hold 180,000 or so clones, with around four fifths observed a single time.

Sequencing used PBMCs or T cells enriched from blood (not recorded which). The chain links TRBV5-6 to TRBJ1-3; D uncertain. The clonotype originates from a woman aged 45-60 years in a cohort exposed to, infected with or recovered from COVID-19 (not recorded which). The CDR3 nucleotides read TGTGCCAGCAGCTTTGTGAGCTCTGGAAACACCATATATTTT. Encoded protein: CASSFVSSGNTIYF.